This T cell receptor beta chain was captured in a study of blood T cells in healthy people across ages (dated by TCRdb to the mid-2010s). About the investigation overall: In model experiments, template switching captured about one uniquely barcoded TCR beta cDNA molecule for every two T cells. To avoid experimental bias, donors of different ages were distributed randomly across sequencing lanes. For two donors (one aged 18 to 30 and one aged 80 or older), the study analyzed two additional independent replicas of 1 million unique cDNA reads from the same blood draw. Four age groups were formed from the donors: young (average around 15 years), middle-aged (more than 35), aged (around 68) and long-lived (82). The study measured age-related changes in TCR beta repertoire diversity using deep sequencing normalized with unique cDNA molecular identifiers.

Remarks on this clonotype: No cognate antigen has been identified for it. No base quality values were provided; no much bigger clone lies one nucleotide off.

The paper's findings and limits, for the study overall: Observed TCR beta diversity correlated strongly with the percentage of naive T cells measured by flow cytometry. Compared with the aged group, the long-lived group had more naive CD4+ T cells, fewer expanded clones and increased TCR diversity, suggesting age selection. Bulk unsorted PBMC profiling prevented conclusive comparison of naive and antigen-experienced compartments. Estimates of total diversity based on one million sequenced T cells were considered lower bounds and underestimates. Because the CMV infection status of the donors was unknown, age-related changes in expanded clonotypes may potentially have been confounded. Observed TCR beta diversity per million T cells fell roughly linearly with age, and a significant reduction was already apparent by age roughly 40.

Systemically healthy Caucasian individuals from Russia, over 30 in total and aged about 6 to 100 years, were included as donors. Ten milliliters of peripheral blood were drawn from each donor into EDTA-treated Vacutainer tubes. Ficoll-Paque density-gradient centrifugation was used to isolate PBMCs, with at least 6.5 million obtained per sample. Total RNA, at least 6 micrograms per sample, was extracted from PBMCs with Trizol reagent. The percentages of naive CD45RAhigh/CD27high T cells were determined by flow cytometry on a PBMC aliquot from every donor. From V the trimming removes 6 bases and from J it removes 4 bases, while the gene matches leave 3 bases of the junction unaccounted for. The germline V gene encodes CDR1 DFQATT and CDR2 SNEGSKA (reference sequence). The CDR3 runs 13 amino acids, cysteine and phenylalanine included. The read is trimmed to its CDR3 DNA, 39 bases read in frame from base 1.

Library preparation was by 5' RACE. TCRdb lists the instrument as Illumina HiSeq 2500. The second PCR ran for about 6 to 12 cycles and used a J-beta primer mix along with a sample-barcoded 5' primer. A template-switch 5' adaptor carrying 12 random nucleotides introduced a unique molecular identifier onto each TCR beta cDNA molecule. At least 2.5 million CDR3-containing paired-end reads were obtained from each sample. First-strand cDNA was synthesized from all RNA with the Mint cDNA synthesis kit, primed by a TRBC-specific oligonucleotide. Following uracil-DNA glycosylase treatment, all cDNA underwent a first 18-cycle PCR with the universal primers M1SS and BC2_uni_R. Concerning the study's data processing: Normalization of each sample was performed by random selection of 1 million high-quality reads, each carrying a distinct molecular identifier. Instead of being binned into consensus sequences, reads with shared molecular identifiers were discarded. MiTCR, set to a Q25 quality threshold and the strictest error-elimination algorithm, was used for CDR3 identification, clonotype clustering and error correction. A nonparametric unseen species model with Euler transformation was used to estimate lower-bound total TCR beta diversity. Clones were called with MiXCR by TCRdb after fastp trimmed the public reads at Q25, and only in-frame beta chains were retained. Rows are unified per CDR3 protein, each entry keeping the most common DNA and genes. Clone size and V and J calls follow TCRdb, not the original study. The table for this sample lists roughly 800,000 distinct CDR3 sequences; approximately 55% of them were counted only once. The ten largest account for approximately 41% of the sample.

Input material: blood. This clonotype was sampled from an older man in good health. The chain employs TRBV20-1 and TRBJ1-5, with 10 bases matching TRBD1. CDR3 reads: CSASDRGNQPQHF. The DNA sequence is TGCAGTGCCTCGGACAGGGGGAATCAGCCCCAGCATTTT.